This T cell receptor (beta chain) was sequenced in a study of blood T cell repertoires in COVID-19. Generated by immunoSEQ multiplex PCR, the TCRdb table keeps only in-frame clones and is missing some. The sample holds about 250,000 clones; roughly nine tenths are singletons and the top ten take roughly 3%. This receptor was taken from a man between 18 and 35 years old with active or convalescent COVID-19. The sequencing input was peripheral blood.

CDR3 sequence: CATSRTSSYEQYF. The DNA for the CDR3 is TGTGCCACCAGCCGGACTAGCTCCTACGAGCAGTACTTC. The chain joins TRBV24-1 to TRBJ2-7, with 7 bases fitting TRBD2. In germline, CDR1 is KGHDR, CDR2 SFDVKD. Trimming at V came to 7 bases and at J to 0 bases, leaving 2 bases not matched to a gene. CDR3 size: 13 residues.